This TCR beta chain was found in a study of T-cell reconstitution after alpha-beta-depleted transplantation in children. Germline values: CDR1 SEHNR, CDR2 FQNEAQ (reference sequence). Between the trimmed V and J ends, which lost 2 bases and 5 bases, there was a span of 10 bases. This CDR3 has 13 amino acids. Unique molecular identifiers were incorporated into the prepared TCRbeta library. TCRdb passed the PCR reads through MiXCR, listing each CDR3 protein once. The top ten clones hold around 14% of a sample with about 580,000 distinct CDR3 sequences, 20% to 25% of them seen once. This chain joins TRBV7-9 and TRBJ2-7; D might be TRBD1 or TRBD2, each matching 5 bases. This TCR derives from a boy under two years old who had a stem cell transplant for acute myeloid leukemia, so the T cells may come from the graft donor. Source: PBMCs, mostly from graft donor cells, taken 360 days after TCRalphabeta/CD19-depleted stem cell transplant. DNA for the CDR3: TGTGCCAGCAGCTTAAGGGGAGCCAACGAGCAGTACTTC. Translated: CASSLRGANEQYF.